A selection of T cell receptor beta chains follows, all from one sample in a study of STAT5B mutations in CD4+ large granular lymphocyte leukemia. Produced via immunoSEQ multiplex PCR; TCRdb's table is partial and in-frame only. The table includes roughly 48,000 clones, roughly 70% detected once. The sequencing sample was made of CD4+ T cells from blood buffy coats. The receptors here all came from a human donor in good health. The CDR3 runs from the conserved cysteine through the conserved F or W. Fields, in order: J gene, D gene, clone size, V gene, CDR3 DNA, CDR3 protein. The D gene is left open where the match is weak. Size values are once, few and many counts, or a class for expanded clones, and some rows have none.

J: TRBJ1-2
D: -
size: few
V: TRBV30
DNA: TGTGCCTGGAGTTCGAACCGTGGCAGCTTCTATGGCTACACCTTC
CDR3: CAWSSNRGSFYGYTF

J: TRBJ1-6
D: TRBD1
size: -
V: TRBV9
DNA: TGTGCCAGCAGCGTCGGACAGGGCGGGGATTCACCCCTCCACTTT
CDR3: CASSVGQGGDSPLHF

J: TRBJ2-5
D: -
size: -
V: TRBV5-4
DNA: TGTGCCAGCCCGTCCGACGGAGAGACCCAGTACTTC
CDR3: CASPSDGETQYF

J: TRBJ1-1
D: -
size: -
V: TRBV7-8
DNA: TGTGCCAGCAGCTCATCAGGGGTTTCTCCTGAAGCTTTCTTT
CDR3: CASSSSGVSPEAFF

J: TRBJ1-2
D: TRBD1
size: few
V: TRBV4-2
DNA: TGTGCCAGCAGCCAGGGGACAGGGGGCGACTATGGCTACACCTTC
CDR3: CASSQGTGGDYGYTF

J: TRBJ1-2
D: -
size: few
V: TRBV28
DNA: TGTGCCAGCAGACTGGAGGCGCCCTATGGCTACACCTTC
CDR3: CASRLEAPYGYTF

J: TRBJ1-1
D: -
size: -
V: TRBV6-1
DNA: TGTGCCAGCAGGGACTTGGGAAAGAACACTGAAGCTTTCTTT
CDR3: CASRDLGKNTEAFF

J: TRBJ1-6
D: -
size: -
V: TRBV19
DNA: TGTGCCAGTAGTCGGGACACCCTCTCCTATAATTCACCCCTCCACTTT
CDR3: CASSRDTLSYNSPLHF

J: TRBJ1-2
D: TRBD1
size: -
V: TRBV7-8
DNA: TGTGCCAGCGGTTCTACCCTGGGACAGGGAACTAACTATGGCTACACCTTC
CDR3: CASGSTLGQGTNYGYTF

J: TRBJ2-1
D: TRBD1
size: -
V: TRBV25-1
DNA: TGTGCCAGCAAGGGCGGGACAGGGGCCTACAATGAGCAGTTCTTC
CDR3: CASKGGTGAYNEQFF

J: TRBJ1-1
D: TRBD1
size: -
V: TRBV28
DNA: TGTGCCAGCAGTTTTTGGTCCTCCCAGGGGGCATCTGAAGCTTTCTTT
CDR3: CASSFWSSQGASEAFF

J: TRBJ2-5
D: TRBD2
size: -
V: TRBV7-2
DNA: TGTGCCAGCAGCTCTCAGCGGGGGGTCGAAGAGACCCAGTACTTC
CDR3: CASSSQRGVEETQYF

J: TRBJ2-2
D: -
size: -
V: TRBV10-3
DNA: TGTGCCATCAGTGAGGCCGTGAACACCGGGGAGCTGTTTTTT
CDR3: CAISEAVNTGELFF

J: TRBJ1-6
D: -
size: -
V: TRBV15
DNA: TGTGCCACCGGAAAAAGCTCCTATAATTCACCCCTCCACTTT
CDR3: CATGKSSYNSPLHF

J: TRBJ1-4
D: TRBD1
size: -
V: TRBV5-1
DNA: TGCGCCAGCAGCCAAACAGGGGGTGATGAAAAACTGTTTTTT
CDR3: CASSQTGGDEKLFF

J: TRBJ1-3
D: -
size: -
V: TRBV14
DNA: TGTGCCAGCAGCCCATACCTTATGGGACCGAGCTCTGGAAACACCATATATTTT
CDR3: CASSPYLMGPSSGNTIYF

J: TRBJ2-5
D: -
size: -
V: TRBV5-1
DNA: TGCGCCAGCAGCCCGGACTCAGGGGTTAAAAAGACCCAGTACTTC
CDR3: CASSPDSGVKKTQYF

J: TRBJ2-2
D: -
size: -
V: TRBV19
DNA: TGTGCCAGTTTTGGGGGGCCCACCGGGGAGCTGTTTTTT
CDR3: CASFGGPTGELFF

J: TRBJ2-3
D: -
size: once
V: TRBV2
DNA: TGTGCCACCGACTCAGACACAGATACGCAGTATTTT
CDR3: CATDSDTDTQYF

J: TRBJ1-5
D: -
size: few
V: TRBV28
DNA: TGTGCCACGCAAGTTAGCAATCAGCCCCAGCATTTT
CDR3: CATQVSNQPQHF

J: TRBJ1-2
D: -
size: -
V: TRBV5-1
DNA: TGCGCCAGCAGCTTGGACAGGGTCGATGGCTACACCTTC
CDR3: CASSLDRVDGYTF

J: TRBJ2-1
D: TRBD1
size: once
V: TRBV11-2
DNA: TGTGCCAGCAGCGCGACCGGGACAGCGATTTACAATGAGCAGTTCTTC
CDR3: CASSATGTAIYNEQFF

J: TRBJ2-2
D: -
size: -
V: TRBV13
DNA: TGTGCCAGCAGCATCGGGACTCCTCCCGGGGAGCTGTTTTTT
CDR3: CASSIGTPPGELFF

J: TRBJ1-1
D: TRBD1
size: -
V: TRBV18
DNA: TGTGCCAGCTCATCAGAGCAGGGGGTAAGGGCTGAAGCTTTCTTT
CDR3: CASSSEQGVRAEAFF

J: TRBJ1-1
D: TRBD1
size: few
V: TRBV15
DNA: TGTGCCACCAGCAAGAGGACAGGGAACACTGAAGCTTTCTTT
CDR3: CATSKRTGNTEAFF

J: TRBJ2-4
D: -
size: -
V: TRBV6-6
DNA: TGTGCCAGCAGTTGGGGGAGCGAAAACATTCAGTACTTC
CDR3: CASSWGSENIQYF

J: TRBJ2-1
D: TRBD1
size: -
V: TRBV7-9
DNA: TGTGCCAGCAGCGAGGTAAAGCGATCCGGGACAGGCGACTACAATGAGCAGTTCTTC
CDR3: CASSEVKRSGTGDYNEQFF

J: TRBJ1-6
D: -
size: -
V: TRBV30
DNA: TGTGCCTGGACCCGGGACGGGGGGAATTCACCCCTCCACTTT
CDR3: CAWTRDGGNSPLHF

J: TRBJ1-2
D: TRBD1
size: -
V: TRBV5-6
DNA: TGTGCCAGCAGCACCGGACAGGCCCTCTATGGCTACACCTTC
CDR3: CASSTGQALYGYTF

J: TRBJ2-3
D: -
size: -
V: TRBV7-3
DNA: TGTGCCAGCAGCTTTAGCACAGATACGCAGTATTTT
CDR3: CASSFSTDTQYF

J: TRBJ1-2
D: -
size: -
V: TRBV4-1
DNA: TGCGCCAGCAGCCAAGTGGGAGGCTACACCTTC
CDR3: CASSQVGGYTF

J: TRBJ1-1
D: TRBD1
size: -
V: TRBV7-2
DNA: TGTGCCAGCAGCGACAGGGGTGGAAGGACTGAAGCTTTCTTT
CDR3: CASSDRGGRTEAFF

J: TRBJ2-5
D: TRBD1
size: -
V: TRBV7-2
DNA: TGTGCCAGCAGCCCCCAGGGGGTGGAGACCCAGTACTTC
CDR3: CASSPQGVETQYF

J: TRBJ2-2
D: -
size: -
V: TRBV19
DNA: TGTGCCAGTAGTACGCGGACCAAGAACACAGCCGGGGAGCTGTTTTTT
CDR3: CASSTRTKNTAGELFF

J: TRBJ1-4
D: TRBD1
size: -
V: TRBV14
DNA: TGTGCCAGCAGCCAAGATCACCTAAACAGGGGGGGGAATGAAAAACTGTTTTTT
CDR3: CASSQDHLNRGGNEKLFF

J: TRBJ1-5
D: -
size: few
V: TRBV30
DNA: TGTGCCTGGAGGGCAACCGGGACTCCCAATCAGCCCCAGCATTTT
CDR3: CAWRATGTPNQPQHF

J: TRBJ1-6
D: -
size: few
V: TRBV10-3
DNA: TGTGCCATCAGTGATCGGGGGTCTGACTCACCCCTCCACTTT
CDR3: CAISDRGSDSPLHF

J: TRBJ2-1
D: -
size: -
V: TRBV4-2
DNA: TGTGCCAGCAGCCAAGGTTCGGTCACCGACAATGAGCAGTTCTTC
CDR3: CASSQGSVTDNEQFF

J: TRBJ2-3
D: TRBD1
size: -
V: TRBV5-1
DNA: TGCGCCAGCAGCTTGCCACAGGGGACAGATACGCAGTATTTT
CDR3: CASSLPQGTDTQYF

J: TRBJ2-2
D: -
size: few
V: TRBV11-2
DNA: TGTGCCAGCAGCTTAGGCCGGGGGCACGGGGAGCTGTTTTTT
CDR3: CASSLGRGHGELFF

J: TRBJ2-3
D: TRBD2
size: -
V: TRBV7-6
DNA: TGTGCCAGCAGCCGCGAAGCGGGGGGGTTTAGCACAGATACGCAGTATTTT
CDR3: CASSREAGGFSTDTQYF

J: TRBJ2-7
D: TRBD2
size: -
V: TRBV2
DNA: TGTGCCAGCAGGATGGAAGCGGGGGGGCGCGAGCAGTACTTC
CDR3: CASRMEAGGREQYF

J: TRBJ2-7
D: -
size: -
V: TRBV7-2
DNA: TGTGCCAGCAGCCCCGGGATCCCCTACGAGCAGTACTTC
CDR3: CASSPGIPYEQYF

J: TRBJ2-5
D: TRBD2
size: once
V: TRBV7-8
DNA: TGTGCCAGCAGCACGGGGGGTTGGGAGACCCAGTACTTC
CDR3: CASSTGGWETQYF

J: TRBJ1-2
D: TRBD1
size: -
V: TRBV6-1
DNA: TGTGCCAGCAGCTTGACAGGGGGCGCTGGCTACACCTTC
CDR3: CASSLTGGAGYTF

J: TRBJ2-3
D: -
size: -
V: TRBV7-2
DNA: TGTGCCAGCAGCTTAGATGGCAGTCTTAGCACAGATACGCAGTATTTT
CDR3: CASSLDGSLSTDTQYF

J: TRBJ1-1
D: TRBD1
size: few
V: TRBV18
DNA: TGTGCCAGCTCACCCCAGGGGGGTGGGAACACTGAAGCTTTCTTT
CDR3: CASSPQGGGNTEAFF

J: TRBJ2-5
D: TRBD2
size: -
V: TRBV10-3
DNA: TGTGCCATCAGTGAGACTAGCGGTCAAGAGACCCAGTACTTC
CDR3: CAISETSGQETQYF

J: TRBJ1-1
D: -
size: -
V: TRBV12-5
DNA: TGTGCTAGTGGTTTCGATGGGACTGAAGCTTTCTTT
CDR3: CASGFDGTEAFF

J: TRBJ1-6
D: TRBD1
size: -
V: TRBV11-2
DNA: TGTGCCAGCCGACAGGGGGCCTATAATTCACCCCTCCACTTT
CDR3: CASRQGAYNSPLHF

J: TRBJ1-2
D: TRBD1
size: once
V: TRBV19
DNA: TGTGCCAGTAGTAGAACCGGGACAGCCAACTATGGCTACACCTTC
CDR3: CASSRTGTANYGYTF

J: TRBJ1-4
D: -
size: few
V: TRBV6-6
DNA: TGTGCCAGCAACAGAGACGAAAAACTGTTTTTT
CDR3: CASNRDEKLFF

J: TRBJ1-3
D: -
size: -
V: TRBV18
DNA: TGTGCCAGCTCACCAGTTTGGGAGGAGACTGGAAACACCATATATTTT
CDR3: CASSPVWEETGNTIYF

J: TRBJ1-4
D: -
size: -
V: TRBV7-9
DNA: TGTGCCAGCGGGGAGGGGTCCTTTAATGAAAAACTGTTTTTT
CDR3: CASGEGSFNEKLFF

J: TRBJ1-1
D: -
size: -
V: TRBV19
DNA: TGTGCCAGTAGTTCCCACTCGGGGAACACTGAAGCTTTCTTT
CDR3: CASSSHSGNTEAFF

J: TRBJ2-5
D: -
size: once
V: TRBV27
DNA: TGTGCCAGCAGTCGTACACAATTTTTGGGGGAAGAGACCCAGTACTTC
CDR3: CASSRTQFLGEETQYF

J: TRBJ2-1
D: -
size: -
V: TRBV29-1
DNA: TGCAGCGTAGGTTCTGGGATTCTAAATGAGCAGTTCTTC
CDR3: CSVGSGILNEQFF

J: TRBJ1-3
D: -
size: -
V: TRBV5-4
DNA: TGTGCCAGCAGCTTAGGTGCTGCGGACTCTGGAAACACCATATATTTT
CDR3: CASSLGAADSGNTIYF

J: TRBJ2-3
D: -
size: -
V: TRBV5-1
DNA: TGCGCCAGCAGCTTGGGCCAGGATGCGAATACGCAGTATTTT
CDR3: CASSLGQDANTQYF